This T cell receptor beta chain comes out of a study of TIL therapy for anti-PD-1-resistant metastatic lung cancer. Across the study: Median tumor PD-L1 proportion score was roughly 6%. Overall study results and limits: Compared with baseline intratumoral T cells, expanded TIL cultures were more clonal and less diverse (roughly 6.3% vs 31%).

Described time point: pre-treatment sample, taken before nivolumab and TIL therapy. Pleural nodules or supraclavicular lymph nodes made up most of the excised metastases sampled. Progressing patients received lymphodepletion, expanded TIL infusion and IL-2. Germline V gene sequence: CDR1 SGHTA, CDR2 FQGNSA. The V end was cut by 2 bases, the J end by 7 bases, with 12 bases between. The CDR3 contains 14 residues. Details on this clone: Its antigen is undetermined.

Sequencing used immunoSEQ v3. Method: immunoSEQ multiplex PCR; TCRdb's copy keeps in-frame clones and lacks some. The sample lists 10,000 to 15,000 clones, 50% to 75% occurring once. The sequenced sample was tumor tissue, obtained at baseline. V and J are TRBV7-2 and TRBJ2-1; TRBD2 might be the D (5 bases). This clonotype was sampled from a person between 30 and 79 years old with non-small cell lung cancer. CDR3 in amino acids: CASSLFRTDNEQFF. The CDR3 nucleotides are TGTGCCAGCAGCTTATTCCGGACTGATAATGAGCAGTTCTTC. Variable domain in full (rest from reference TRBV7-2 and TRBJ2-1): GAGVSQSPSNKVTEKGKDVELRCDPISGHTALYWYRQSLGQGLEFLIYFQGNSAPDKSGLPSDRFSAERTGGSVSTLTIQRTQQEDSAVYLCASSLFRTDNEQFFGPGTRLTVL.